These 19 T cell receptor beta chains originate from one sample sequenced in a study of vaccination effects on CD4 cells after COVID-19. Scientists isolated CD4+ T cells after an approximately 9-day culture period ended. BNT162b2 vaccine or mRNA-1273 vaccine was given to participants in two doses. Their antigens remain unidentified. Generated by immunoSEQ multiplex PCR, the TCRdb table keeps only in-frame clones and is missing some. Counted here are around 66,000 clones, over 70% occurring once; the ten biggest clones make up 2% to 2.5%. This specimen consisted of CD4+ T cells from PBMCs cultured without peptide, obtained after COVID-19 vaccination. The source of these receptors is a human donor who received a COVID-19 vaccine.

The chain links TRBV7-8 to TRBJ1-2; possible D gene TRBD1, 6 bases. V lost 1 base and J lost 8, with 17 bases in between. The CDR3 has 15 amino acids. Germline lookup yields CDR1 SGHVS and CDR2 FQNEAQ. CDR3 loop: CASSLVGGARQGYTF. CDR3 bases: TGTGCCAGCAGCTTAGTAGGGGGGGCCCGACAAGGCTACACCTTC.

The J gene is TRBJ1-1, the V gene TRBV2; no reliable D call. Germline lookup yields CDR1 SNHLY and CDR2 FYNNEI. V was pared by 6 bases and J by 1 base, with 15 bases between. The CDR3 sequence is 15 residues long. For the CDR3, the DNA is TGTGCCAGCAGACCCCGTGGGGTCAAGAACACTGAAGCTTTCTTT. This translates into CASRPRGVKNTEAFF. The whole variable domain, remainder taken from reference TRBV2 and TRBJ1-1, is EPEVTQTPSHQVTQMGQEVILRCVPISNHLYFYWYRQILGQKVEFLVSFYNNEISEKSEIFDDQFSVERPDGSNFTLKIRSTKLEDSAMYFCASRPRGVKNTEAFFGQGTRLTVV.

The chain couples TRBV11-3 to TRBJ2-6, with 11 bases aligning to TRBD1. Germline V lookup: CDR1 SGHNT, CDR2 YENEEA. CDR3 length: 17 residues. V lost 5 bases to trimming and J lost 2 bases; unmatched junction nucleotides: 5. The CDR3 sequence: CASSPGQGAPGANVLTF. The CDR3 nucleotides read TGTGCCAGCAGCCCCGGACAGGGGGCGCCTGGGGCCAACGTCCTGACTTTC. Based on the CDR3 plus reference TRBV11-3 and TRBJ2-6, the full variable domain is EAGVVQSPRYKIIEKKQPVAFWCNPISGHNTLYWYLQNLGQGPELLIRYENEEAVDDSQLPKDRFSAERLKGVDSTLKIQPAELGDSAVYLCASSPGQGAPGANVLTFGAGSRLTVL.

The chain carries TRBV4-2 and TRBJ2-2; 14 positions agree with TRBD2. V dropped 4 bases and J dropped 6; count of bases not matched to a gene: 4. The CDR3 consists of 16 residues. The germline V gene encodes CDR1 LGHNA and CDR2 YNFKEQ. This chain's CDR3 is CASSPGTSGGPGELFF. The CDR3 nucleotides are TGTGCCAGCAGCCCAGGGACTAGCGGGGGCCCCGGGGAGCTGTTTTTT.

This clone was detected a few times. V gene TRBV30 combines with J gene TRBJ2-2; D is unresolved. The CDR3 consists of 14 residues. V was clipped by 0 bases and J by 1 base, with 6 bases between them. Germline V gene data show CDR1 as GTSNPN and CDR2 as SVGIG (reference sequence). CDR3 nucleotides: TGTGCCTGGAGTGTCGCTAGGAACACCGGGGAGCTGTTTTTT. Translating gives CAWSVARNTGELFF. Based on the CDR3 plus reference TRBV30 and TRBJ2-2, the full variable domain is SQTIHQWPATLVQPVGSPLSLECTVEGTSNPNLYWYRQAAGRGLQLLFYSVGIGQISSEVPQNLSASRPQDRQFILSSKKLLLSDSGFYLCAWSVARNTGELFFGEGSRLTVL.

This clone was found once. The rearrangement joins TRBV9 to TRBJ2-5; D is possibly TRBD2 (6 bases). This CDR3 is built from 14 residues. V shed 4 bases and J shed 0 bases, with 10 bases lying between them. CDR1 SGDLS and CDR2 YYNGEE come from the germline V gene. The CDR3 DNA is TGTGCCAGCAGCCGGGGGAGCAACCAAGAGACCCAGTACTTC. Translation: CASSRGSNQETQYF.

This clone was found once. This rearrangement joins TRBV6-5 to TRBJ2-1; 8 nucleotides line up with TRBD1. Germline assignment: CDR1 MNHEY and CDR2 SVGAGI. The J segment lost 4 bases and the V segment lost 5 bases, leaving 7 bases of the junction unmatched. The CDR3 loop spans 15 amino acids. CDR3 nucleotides: TGTGCCAGCAGTATAGACAGGGGTTCATACAATGAGCAGTTCTTC. It specifies CASSIDRGSYNEQFF.

Only one count was recorded for this clone. This chain joins TRBV12-5 and TRBJ2-1; D remains unclear. This CDR3 region has 11 residues. Per the germline V gene, CDR1 is LGHNT and CDR2 is FRNRAP. Deletions cut 2 bases from V and 11 bases from J, with 7 bases between. CDR3 DNA sequence: TGTGCTAGTGGTTTGATTCAGAAGCAGTTCTTC. It specifies CASGLIQKQFF.

The chain links TRBV6-2 or TRBV6-3 to TRBJ2-4; D possibly uses TRBD1 or TRBD2 (5 bases each). The CDR3 spans 16 residues. The ends were cut back, 6 bases at V and 0 bases at J, with 15 bases in the middle. Germline V gene data show CDR1 as MNHEY and CDR2 as SVGEGT. The CDR3 region is CASSPGGAIAKNIQYF. The CDR3 bases are TGTGCCAGCAGCCCTGGGGGAGCGATAGCCAAAAACATTCAGTACTTC.

There are a few counts of this clone. This sequence joins TRBV6-1 and TRBJ1-3; D may be TRBD1 (6 bases). The V gene lost 2 bases and the J gene lost 3 bases, with 17 bases spanning the gap. Germline V gene sequence: CDR1 MNHNS, CDR2 SASEGT. The CDR3 loop spans 17 amino acids. The CDR3 DNA follows: TGTGCCAGCAGTGAAAATACAGGGATAGGAGGTGGAAACACCATATATTTT. It is translated as CASSENTGIGGGNTIYF.

The chain recombines TRBV25-1 with TRBJ2-7, with D maybe TRBD1 (5 bases). This CDR3 is built from 12 residues. Between the trimmed V and J ends, which lost 4 bases and 10 bases, there was a span of 14 bases. CDR1 is MGHDK, CDR2 SYGVNS, per germline. This CDR3 reads CASSAGQPLQYV. CDR3 DNA sequence: TGTGCCAGCAGTGCCGGACAACCCCTACAGTACGTC.

The rearrangement uses TRBV5-8 and TRBJ2-3, with TRBD2 matching over 12 bases. Germline CDR1 SGHTS, CDR2 YDEGEE. The V gene end was trimmed by 4 bases and the J gene end by 2 bases; junction bases not matched to a gene: 5. The length of the CDR3 is 16 residues. The chain's CDR3 is CASSTGLAGSTDTQYF. The CDR3 region has the DNA TGTGCCAGCAGCACAGGACTAGCGGGGTCCACAGATACGCAGTATTTT.

As regards this clone: One junction end disagrees with the germline gene, perhaps due to a read error. V is TRBV15 and J is TRBJ1-3; 7 bases align to TRBD1. Germline CDR1 and CDR2: LNHNV and YYDKDF (reference sequence). CDR3 length: 12 residues. Written as DNA, the CDR3 is TGTGCCACCAGCAGGGTGACAGGGAAATCCCTTTTT. It codes for CATSRVTGKSLF. Drawing the rest from reference TRBV15 and TRBJ1-3, the complete variable domain is DAMVIQNPRYQVTQFGKPVTLSCSQTLNHNVMYWYQQKSSQAPKLLFHYYDKDFNNEADTPDNFQSRRPNTSFCFLDIRSPGLGDTAMYLCATSRVTGKSLFGEGSWLTVV.

The genes are TRBV6-5 and TRBJ1-5; D is perhaps TRBD1 (5 bases). V was trimmed by 5 bases and J by 4 bases, leaving 9 bases between them. This CDR3 contains 13 residues. CDR1 and CDR2 from the germline V gene are MNHEY and SVGAGI. The CDR3 bases are TGTGCCAGCAGTACGGGGGGGAATCAGCCCCAGCATTTT. Translation: CASSTGGNQPQHF.

V is TRBV28 and J is TRBJ1-4; the D is unclear. Trimming pared 6 bases from V and 6 bases from J, leaving 8 bases between. This CDR3 is built from 12 residues. The germline gives CDR1 MDHEN, CDR2 SYDVKM. The CDR3 here is CASSGLDEKLFF. The DNA for the CDR3 is TGTGCCAGCAGCGGGCTTGATGAAAAACTGTTTTTT.

The chain's CDR3 is CASRISRGPHYEQYV. The CDR3 DNA sequence: TGTGCCAGCCGAATCAGTCGGGGGCCCCATTACGAGCAGTACGTC. The chain links TRBV2 to TRBJ2-7; D possibly uses TRBD1 or TRBD2 (6 bases each). CDR1 is SNHLY, CDR2 FYNNEI, per germline. Trimming took off 8 bases at V and 4 bases at J, with 21 bases between the two ends. The CDR3 sequence is 15 residues long.

CDR3 residues: CASRYFPGSNQPQHF. The DNA of the CDR3 is TGTGCCAGCAGGTACTTCCCAGGCAGCAATCAGCCCCAGCATTTT. This rearrangement joins TRBV28 to TRBJ1-5, with no clear D. The germline V gene encodes CDR1 MDHEN and CDR2 SYDVKM. Trimming stripped 6 bases from V and 1 base from J, with 13 bases between. The CDR3 is made up of 15 amino acids.

This clone came up a few times. The chain employs TRBV6-5 and TRBJ2-2; the match to TRBD2 covers 7 bases. The CDR3 is 15 residues long. Germline CDR1 is MNHEY and CDR2 is SVGAGI. V lost 4 bases, J lost 1 base, and 3 bases stayed unmatched. The CDR3 bases are TGTGCCAGCAGTTCTAGCGGATTGAACACCGGGGAGCTGTTTTTT. Its translation is CASSSSGLNTGELFF.

The chain is built from TRBV3-1 (or the pseudogene TRBV3-2) and TRBJ1-5; D gene uncertain. The germline V gene encodes CDR1 LGHDT and CDR2 YNNKEL (reference sequence). This CDR3 region has 15 residues. V was shortened by 4 bases and J by 3 bases, with 13 bases between the two germline ends. The CDR3 DNA follows: TGTGCCAGCAGCCGGGGAGGGCAACTCAATCAGCCCCAGCATTTT. Protein sequence: CASSRGGQLNQPQHF.